This T cell receptor (beta chain) came from a study of regulatory T cells in long-lasting Graves disease. This clonotype occurred many times. Its cognate antigen is unknown. Trimming cost V 6 bases and J 1 base; bases outside gene matches: 6. This CDR3 is built from 15 residues. iRepertoire HTBI primers and Arm-PCR of CDR3 regions built TCR beta libraries. One entry per CDR3 protein, called by TCRdb with MiXCR from the multiplex PCR reads. The sample holds over 350,000 distinct CDR3 sequences, 14% seen once. Study conclusions and caveats: It was in persistent disease that TRBV28, TRBJ1-2 and TRBJ2-5 were favored. Researchers reported studying only peripheral blood, not thyroid tissue.

Time point described: newly diagnosed GD, antithyroid drugs for less than 3 months. PBMC-extracted RNA yielded the TCR library. These same data were also listed under a study on T cells in Graves' hyperthyroidism and ophthalmopathy.

Sequenced material: peripheral blood mononuclear cells (PBMCs), taken at new diagnosis, from a patient treated with antithyroid drugs. The V gene is TRBV12-3 or TRBV12-4, the J gene TRBJ2-5; 9 nucleotides match TRBD2. This sequence was found in a woman aged 50 to 60 with Graves disease. CDR3 DNA sequence: TGTGCCAGCAGCCCGGGACTAGCAATCCAAGAGACCCAGTACTTC. This translates into CASSPGLAIQETQYF.